Presented here are 21 T cell receptor beta chains from one specimen sequenced in a study of shared clonotypes between healthy human individuals. Clones were sequenced by immunoSEQ multiplex PCR, and TCRdb holds only the in-frame ones, with some missing. The sample yields under 550,000 clones, 90% to 96% seen once. The specimen sequenced was naive CD4+ T cells sorted from blood. Subset indicated: CD45RA+ positively selected. The receptors were sampled from a woman aged 30 to 39 in good health.

The DNA for the CDR3 is TGTGCCAGCAGCTTGTCAACTACTCGGGACCTGGAGACCCAGTACTTC. Protein sequence: CASSLSTTRDLETQYF. This chain joins TRBV5-8 and TRBJ2-5; D possibly matches TRBD1 or TRBD2 (5 bases each). The CDR3 contains 16 residues. CDR1 is SGHTS and CDR2 is YDEGEE in the germline V gene. Trimming pared 1 base from V and 5 bases from J, leaving 18 bases between.

This sequence joins TRBV28 and TRBJ2-7; 7 bases are a match to TRBD1. The CDR3 contains 14 residues. Germline CDR1 is MDHEN and CDR2 is SYDVKM. V lost 7 bases to trimming and J lost 4 bases; unmatched junction nucleotides: 10. The CDR3 loop reads CASTVDREFYEQYF. In nucleotides, the CDR3 is TGTGCCAGCACCGTAGACAGGGAATTTTACGAGCAGTACTTC.

CDR3 amino acids: CASSLFSTYEQYF. CDR3 nucleotides: TGTGCCAGCAGCTTGTTCTCCACCTACGAGCAGTACTTC. The gene calls are TRBV5-4 and TRBJ2-7; D unclear. V lost 1 base and J 2 bases, leaving 7 bases between the germline ends. The germline CDR1 and CDR2 sequences are SGHNT and YYREEE (reference sequence). The CDR3 loop spans 13 amino acids.

The V call is TRBV6-1, the J call TRBJ2-7; TRBD1 matches 8 bases. J gave up 1 base and V 8 bases, and 7 bases lay outside the gene matches. From germline, CDR1 is MNHNS and CDR2 SASEGT. CDR3 length equals 14 residues. This CDR3 reads CASFGQGDSYEQYF. DNA of the CDR3: TGTGCCAGCTTTGGACAGGGCGATTCCTACGAGCAGTACTTC.

V gene TRBV2 combines with J gene TRBJ2-1, with TRBD2 identical over 12 bases. The CDR3 has 17 residues. The V and J ends lost 6 bases and 2 bases, in that order; junction bases with no gene match: 8. Germline V gene data show CDR1 as SNHLY and CDR2 as FYNNEI. CDR3: CASRAGTSGPTYNEQFF. CDR3 coding DNA: TGTGCCAGCAGGGCCGGGACTAGCGGGCCTACCTACAATGAGCAGTTCTTC.

V is TRBV5-4 and J is TRBJ2-1, with 8 bases fitting TRBD2. The V gene's germline CDR1 is SGHNT and CDR2 YYREEE (reference sequence). This CDR3 contains 15 residues. With 3 bases clipped from V and 7 bases from J, the junction kept 9 bases outside the gene matches. CDR3: CASSSKAGRVNEQFF. The CDR3 nucleotides are TGTGCCAGCAGCTCGAAAGCCGGGAGGGTAAATGAGCAGTTCTTC.

This chain joins TRBV2 and TRBJ2-3; 9 nucleotides agree with TRBD1. Germline V CDR1 and CDR2: SNHLY, FYNNEI. V gave up 3 bases and J gave up 4 bases; unmatched junction bases: 2. The CDR3 is 14 amino acids. The CDR3 spells CASSEDRGSDTQYF. In DNA form, the CDR3 reads TGTGCCAGCAGTGAGGACAGGGGATCAGATACGCAGTATTTT.

The J gene is TRBJ2-7, the V gene TRBV27; 12 nucleotides line up with TRBD2. Germline CDR1 MNHEY, CDR2 SMNVEV (reference sequence). The CDR3 is made up of 16 amino acids. The V gene end was trimmed by 5 bases and the J gene end by 2 bases; junction bases not matched to a gene: 7. The CDR3 DNA follows: TGTGCCAGCAGTCACACCGGGACTAGCGGGCCCTACGAGCAGTACTTC. It encodes CASSHTGTSGPYEQYF.

This chain joins TRBV7-9 and TRBJ2-1; 12 nucleotides line up with TRBD2. The CDR3 consists of 17 residues. Looked up from germline, CDR1 is SEHNR and CDR2 is FQNEAQ (reference sequence). The V and J ends lost 0 bases and 10 bases, in that order; junction bases with no gene match: 10. CDR3 in amino acids: CASSLALTSGRDREQFF. CDR3 nucleotides: TGTGCCAGCAGCTTAGCGCTGACTAGCGGGAGAGATAGGGAGCAGTTCTTC.

The chain joins TRBV7-2 to TRBJ2-1, with 10 bases aligning to TRBD2. CDR1 SGHTA and CDR2 FQGNSA come from the germline V gene. CDR3 length equals 15 residues. V lost 4 bases, J lost 2 bases, and 2 bases stayed unmatched. The CDR3 loop reads CASSSGLAAYNEQFF. The CDR3 nucleotides read TGTGCCAGCAGCTCCGGACTAGCGGCCTACAATGAGCAGTTCTTC.

V and J are TRBV5-6 and TRBJ2-2; D possibly matches TRBD1 or TRBD2 (6 bases each). The V end was cut by 6 bases, the J end by 2 bases, with 14 bases between. CDR1 is SGHDT and CDR2 is YYEEEE in the germline V gene. The CDR3 is 15 residues long. CDR3 region: CASTRGQINTGELFF. CDR3 in DNA: TGTGCCAGCACCCGGGGGCAGATAAACACCGGGGAGCTGTTTTTT.

The V gene is TRBV28, the J gene TRBJ2-7, with D uncertain. Germline CDR1 reads MDHEN; CDR2 reads SYDVKM. This CDR3 has 15 residues. Trimming cost V 5 bases and J 0 bases, with 14 bases left between them. The CDR3 loop reads CASSIPGRSSYEQYF. For the CDR3, the DNA is TGTGCCAGCAGTATACCGGGCCGGTCCTCCTACGAGCAGTACTTC.

This clone has a single count. This rearrangement joins TRBV7-2 to TRBJ2-5; D gene ambiguous. With the DNA end fitting TRBJ2-7 better, the J assignment may be wrong. Looked up from germline, CDR1 is SGHTA and CDR2 is FQGNSA. This CDR3 comprises 13 residues. The CDR3 bases are TGTGCCAGCAGCTCTGAAGGGTTCTACGAGCAGTACTTC. This encodes CASSSEGFYEQYF.

V is TRBV18 and J is TRBJ1-4; 7 bases align to TRBD1. Germline CDR1 is KGHSH and CDR2 is LQKENI. The V and J ends lost 6 bases and 7 bases, in that order; junction bases with no gene match: 14. The CDR3 extends over 16 amino acids. The CDR3 reads CASSRGTAQTLEKLFF. For the CDR3, the DNA is TGTGCCAGCTCCAGAGGGACAGCCCAAACCCTTGAAAAACTGTTTTTT.

The genes are TRBV27 and TRBJ1-1; no definite D call. This CDR3 is built from 16 residues. V lost 0 bases, J lost 2 bases, and 13 bases lay in between. Looked up from germline, CDR1 is MNHEY and CDR2 is SMNVEV (reference sequence). Here the CDR3 reads CASSLSRRIINTEAFF. The CDR3 DNA reads as TGTGCCAGCAGTTTATCGCGACGGATCATTAACACTGAAGCTTTCTTT.

This chain links TRBV11-2 with TRBJ1-6; perhaps TRBD1 as D (5 bases). Trimming left V 3 bases short and J 5 bases short, with 8 bases between. The germline V gene encodes CDR1 SGHAT and CDR2 FQNNGV. The CDR3 spans 14 residues. The CDR3 region is CASSFGHDNSPLHF. The CDR3 bases are TGTGCCAGCAGCTTTGGACATGATAATTCACCCCTCCACTTT. The full variable domain, rest sourced from reference TRBV11-2 and TRBJ1-6, is EAGVAQSPRYKIIEKRQSVAFWCNPISGHATLYWYQQILGQGPKLLIQFQNNGVVDDSQLPKDRFSAERLKGVDSTLKIQPAKLEDSAVYLCASSFGHDNSPLHFGNGTRLTVT.

This clone was observed a single time. The CDR3 sequence: CAWREGHPYGYTF. CDR3 coding DNA: TGTGCCTGGAGAGAGGGTCACCCCTATGGCTACACCTTC. V is TRBV30 and J is TRBJ1-2; D is unresolved. V lost 3 bases to trimming and J lost 4 bases, with 12 bases between them. The CDR3 runs 13 residues. The germline CDR1 and CDR2 sequences are GTSNPN and SVGIG (reference sequence).

As regards this clone: Other DNA sequences from this sample encode an identical CDR3 as well. The chain uses TRBV5-5 and TRBJ1-5; no clear D gene. Trimming cost V 1 base and J 2 bases, with 4 bases left between them. The CDR3 spans 13 residues. Germline values: CDR1 SGHKS, CDR2 YYEKEE (reference sequence). The CDR3 here is CASSLRGNQPQHF. For the CDR3, the DNA is TGTGCCAGCAGCTTGCGGGGCAATCAGCCCCAGCATTTT.

The CDR3 DNA follows: TGTGCCAGCAGCAGAACAGGAATGAACACTGAAGCTTTCTTT. Protein sequence: CASSRTGMNTEAFF. V gene TRBV9 combines with J gene TRBJ1-1, with D possibly being TRBD1 (5 bases). Trimming shortened V by 4 bases and J by 0 bases, and 10 bases separated the two germline ends. The CDR3 contains 14 residues. Germline CDR1 reads SGDLS; CDR2 reads YYNGEE.

The J gene is TRBJ1-5, the V gene TRBV6-6; 8 bases agree with TRBD1. Germline CDR1 reads MNHNY; CDR2 reads SVGAGI (reference sequence). The CDR3 runs to 15 residues. The V gene end was trimmed by 6 bases and the J gene end by 0 bases; junction bases not matched to a gene: 4. The chain's CDR3 is CASRDRANSNQPQHF. The DNA of the CDR3 is TGTGCCAGCAGGGACAGGGCTAATAGCAATCAGCCCCAGCATTTT.

The rearrangement joins TRBV7-8 to TRBJ2-1; D call uncertain. V lost 5 bases, J lost 9 bases, and 23 bases lay in between. CDR3 length equals 16 residues. Germline V gene sequence: CDR1 SGHVS, CDR2 FQNEAQ. The CDR3 spells CASSPTRLPSSGEQFF. In DNA, the CDR3 is TGTGCCAGCAGCCCAACCAGACTTCCTAGTAGTGGTGAGCAGTTCTTC.